The 26 T cell receptor beta chains presented below share a single source sample, sequenced in a study of shared clonotypes between healthy human individuals. Some clones are missing from TCRdb's copy, which holds only in-frame ones; the method was immunoSEQ multiplex PCR. This table has roughly 490,000 clones, 70% to 80% appearing once. The sequenced sample consisted of PBMCs. These receptors were obtained from a woman in her 40s in good health. Some clones in this sample may be carry-over from other donors' samples.

DNA for the CDR3: TGTGCCAGCAGTTTCCCCGACAGATTCTCCTACGAGCAGTACTTC. Its protein product is CASSFPDRFSYEQYF. The chain joins TRBV28 to TRBJ2-7, with TRBD1 as a possible D gene (5 bases). Germline CDR1 is MDHEN and CDR2 is SYDVKM. The CDR3 consists of 15 residues. Trimming removed 3 bases at V and 0 bases at J, with 12 bases between.

The gene calls are TRBV10-3 and TRBJ1-1, with no clear D. Trimming cost V 0 bases and J 3 bases, with 5 bases left between them. This CDR3 region has 13 residues. Germline CDR1 is ENHRY and CDR2 is SYGVKD. CDR3 coding DNA: TGTGCCATCAGTGAGTCTCGGGACACTGAAGCTTTCTTT. Translation gives CAISESRDTEAFF.

This clone was seen many times. The chain has TRBV5-1 and TRBJ1-1; D is perhaps TRBD1 (5 bases). The germline V gene has CDR1 SGHRS and CDR2 YFSETQ. This CDR3 has 13 amino acids. Trimming shortened V by 0 bases and J by 7 bases, and 10 bases separated the two germline ends. CDR3: CASSLAGTDEAFF. The DNA for the CDR3 is TGCGCCAGCAGCTTGGCGGGGACGGATGAAGCTTTCTTT. Full variable domain (missing parts from reference TRBV5-1 and TRBJ1-1): KAGVTQTPRYLIKTRGQQVTLSCSPISGHRSVSWYQQTPGQGLQFLFEYFSETQRNKGNFPGRFSGRQFSNSRSEMNVSTLELGDSALYLCASSLAGTDEAFFGQGTRLTVV.

The CDR3 reads CAASDRANEQFF. CDR3 sequence (DNA): TGTGCCGCCTCCGACAGGGCCAATGAGCAGTTCTTC. The chain joins TRBV10-3 to TRBJ2-1, with TRBD1 matching over 7 bases. Germline V CDR1 and CDR2: ENHRY, SYGVKD. Unmatched junction bases numbered 7, after V lost 11 bases and J lost 6 bases. The CDR3 runs to 12 residues.

This clone was picked up a small number of times. Other DNA sequences in this sample translate to the same CDR3. The V gene is TRBV7-9, the J gene TRBJ1-2, with D perhaps matching TRBD1 (5 bases). This CDR3 region has 12 residues. Trimming cost V 4 bases and J 4 bases, with 7 bases left between them. Germline V CDR1 and CDR2: SEHNR, FQNEAQ (reference sequence). The CDR3: CASSSDSYGYTF. CDR3 sequence (DNA): TGTGCCAGCAGCTCCGACAGCTATGGCTACACCTTC.

The table lists this clone with a count of one. The V and J genes are TRBV27 and TRBJ2-4; the D gene is possibly TRBD1 (6 bases). V lost 5 bases to trimming and J lost 0 bases, with 17 bases between them. CDR1 is MNHEY and CDR2 is SMNVEV in the germline V gene (reference sequence). CDR3 length equals 17 residues. CDR3: CASSTTAGVLAKNIQYF. The CDR3 coding sequence is TGTGCCAGCAGTACAACAGCAGGGGTTCTAGCCAAAAACATTCAGTACTTC.

Here the CDR3 DNA reads TGTGCCAGCAGTTTGCCCCCCGGCTCCTACAATGAGCAGTTCTTC. It translates to CASSLPPGSYNEQFF. This chain uses TRBV28 with TRBJ2-1, with D hard to call. Germline-derived CDR1 and CDR2 are MDHEN and SYDVKM. The CDR3 has 15 residues. Trimming removed 3 bases at V and 0 bases at J, with 9 bases between.

The rearrangement links TRBV4-1 to TRBJ2-7; 8 bases match TRBD2. CDR3 size: 17 residues. Germline lookup yields CDR1 MGHRA and CDR2 YSYEKL. V was clipped by 1 base and J by 5 bases; unmatched bases: 13. DNA of the CDR3: TGCGCCAGCAGCCAAGGGAGGGCCTTCCAGCGGGAGAACGAGCAGTACTTC. This gives the protein CASSQGRAFQRENEQYF.

This chain links TRBV27 with TRBJ1-5; no clear D gene. CDR3 size: 18 residues. With 0 bases removed from V and 5 bases from J, the gap between germline ends came to 20 bases. Germline loops: CDR1 MNHEY, CDR2 SMNVEV (reference sequence). This CDR3 reads CASSLSVRLRTGYQPQHF. CDR3 sequence (DNA): TGTGCCAGCAGTTTATCTGTGAGGTTGAGGACGGGATATCAGCCCCAGCATTTT.

The V call is TRBV19, the J call TRBJ1-5; 9 bases fit TRBD1. V was pared by 1 base and J by 4 bases, with 8 bases of the junction left unmatched. The germline V gene has CDR1 LNHDA and CDR2 SQIVND (reference sequence). The CDR3 runs 17 residues. The CDR3 nucleotides read TGTGCCAGTAGTATAGGAGGTGGACAGGGGTTGAATCAGCCCCAGCATTTT. Its protein product is CASSIGGGQGLNQPQHF.

This clone was detected once. This rearrangement joins TRBV27 to TRBJ2-7; TRBD1 matches 8 bases. This CDR3 comprises 14 residues. CDR1 is MNHEY and CDR2 is SMNVEV in the germline V gene (reference sequence). V was pared by 4 bases and J by 3 bases, with 5 bases of the junction left unmatched. The CDR3 region has the DNA TGTGCCAGCAGTTCCAGGACAGGGAGCTACGAGCAGTACTTC. Translating gives CASSSRTGSYEQYF.

The chain couples TRBV14 to TRBJ1-2; D uncertain. CDR3 length: 15 amino acids. The germline gives CDR1 SGHDN, CDR2 FVKESK. V lost 4 bases to trimming and J lost 0 bases, with 12 bases between them. In nucleotides, the CDR3 is TGTGCCAGCAGCCCACGTCGGACTACTAACTATGGCTACACCTTC. This translates into CASSPRRTTNYGYTF.

The chain uses TRBV9 and TRBJ2-3; 8 bases are shared with TRBD2. With 0 bases clipped from V and 0 bases from J, the junction kept 3 bases outside the gene matches. Germline V gene data show CDR1 as SGDLS and CDR2 as YYNGEE. This CDR3 contains 16 residues. As DNA, the CDR3 is TGTGCCAGCAGCGTAGAACCTAGCGGGAGCACAGATACGCAGTATTTT. It is translated as CASSVEPSGSTDTQYF.

The CDR3 DNA reads as TGTGCCAGTAGTATGGGTCTGCACTACGAGCAGTACTTC. Translating it yields CASSMGLHYEQYF. The genes are TRBV19 and TRBJ2-7; D ambiguous. The germline V and J ends were trimmed by 3 bases and 3 bases, with 9 bases remaining between them. The germline V gene encodes CDR1 LNHDA and CDR2 SQIVND (reference sequence). The CDR3 spans 13 residues.

The chain employs TRBV18 and TRBJ2-7; no clear D gene. The CDR3 totals 14 residues. CDR1 and CDR2 from the germline V gene are KGHSH and LQKENI. The ends were cut back, 6 bases at V and 3 bases at J, with 15 bases in the middle. DNA of the CDR3: TGTGCCAGCTCCATGGAAGCGCGACACTACGAGCAGTACTTC. Amino acids: CASSMEARHYEQYF.

This clone was detected a few times. The chain uses TRBV7-3 and TRBJ2-3; D is unresolved. There are 15 residues in the CDR3. Trimming took off 2 bases at V and 0 bases at J, with 9 bases between the two ends. CDR1 and CDR2 from the germline V gene are SGHTA and FQGTGA. As DNA, the CDR3 is TGTGCCAGCAGCTTACGGTGGGGTAGCACAGATACGCAGTATTTT. Its translation is CASSLRWGSTDTQYF.

The chain joins TRBV7-9 to TRBJ2-7; TRBD1 or TRBD2 may be the D gene (6 bases each). The CDR3 has 16 amino acids. Germline CDR1 is SEHNR and CDR2 is FQNEAQ (reference sequence). Trimming pared 2 bases from V and 5 bases from J, leaving 19 bases between. CDR3 loop: CASSLWTVRGVDEQYF. The CDR3, as DNA: TGTGCCAGCAGCTTATGGACAGTAAGGGGGGTGGACGAGCAGTACTTC.

The genes are TRBV28 and TRBJ1-2; the D is unclear. The CDR3 has 13 amino acids. Germline CDR1 and CDR2: MDHEN and SYDVKM. With 2 bases removed from V and 8 bases from J, the gap between germline ends came to 12 bases. The CDR3: CASSLERARGYTF. CDR3 in DNA: TGTGCCAGCAGTTTAGAACGGGCAAGGGGCTACACCTTC.

This chain links TRBV7-2 with TRBJ2-5; weak D call: TRBD2 (6 bases). This CDR3 region has 14 residues. V dropped 5 bases and J dropped 5 bases, with 15 bases sitting between them. Germline V gene sequence: CDR1 SGHTA, CDR2 FQGNSA. CDR3 in amino acids: CASSPLTSLETQYF. CDR3 nucleotides: TGTGCCAGCAGCCCGTTGACTAGTTTGGAGACCCAGTACTTC.

A single count supports this clone. The CDR3 sequence is CASSPSSVGEQYF. As DNA, the CDR3 is TGTGCCAGCTCACCCTCGTCCGTCGGTGAGCAGTACTTC. This chain uses TRBV18 with TRBJ2-7; D is ambiguous. Trimming pared 3 bases from V and 7 bases from J, leaving 13 bases between. Germline V lookup: CDR1 KGHSH, CDR2 LQKENI. The CDR3 covers 13 residues.

J is TRBJ2-7 and V is TRBV10-3; D tentatively fits TRBD1 or TRBD2 (6 bases each). Germline V gene lookup returns CDR1 ENHRY and CDR2 SYGVKD. Trimming stripped 8 bases from V and 1 base from J, with 12 bases between. The CDR3 length is 13 residues. The CDR3 DNA is TGTGCCATCGGGCCGGGGGCATCCTACGAGCAGTACTTC. It specifies CAIGPGASYEQYF.

The chain couples TRBV7-6 to TRBJ2-7, with TRBD2 identical over 15 bases. CDR1 is SGHVS, CDR2 FNYEAQ, per germline. The CDR3 has 16 amino acids. J lost 1 base, V lost 5 bases, and 3 bases had no gene match. In DNA form, the CDR3 reads TGTGCCAGCAGCCAGGGGACTAGCGGGAGGTCCTACGAGCAGTACTTC. Amino acids: CASSQGTSGRSYEQYF. The full variable domain, completed using reference TRBV7-6 and TRBJ2-7, is GAGVSQSPRYKVTKRGQDVALRCDPISGHVSLYWYRQALGQGPEFLTYFNYEAQQDKSGLPNDRFSAERPEGSISTLTIQRTEQRDSAMYRCASSQGTSGRSYEQYFGPGTRLTVT.

The rearrangement joins TRBV5-8 to TRBJ2-3; D might be TRBD1 or TRBD2, each matching 5 bases. V gave up 0 bases and J gave up 3 bases, with 20 bases separating them. CDR1 is SGHTS, CDR2 YDEGEE, per germline. CDR3 length: 18 amino acids. CDR3 sequence reads: CASSLGRPGNTLTDTQYF. The CDR3 DNA is TGTGCCAGCAGCTTGGGGAGGCCAGGGAACACTCTGACAGATACGCAGTATTTT.

A word on this clone: Germline is not matched at one junction end, which may reflect a read error. The rearrangement joins TRBV7-7 to TRBJ2-1; 12 nucleotides match TRBD2. This CDR3 spans 15 amino acids. Germline V gives CDR1 SSHAT, CDR2 FNYEAQ (reference sequence). DNA for the CDR3: TGTGCTAGCAGCCCCGCGACTAGCGGGAGAGGTGAGCAGTTCTTC. Translation gives CASSPATSGRGEQFF. Full variable domain (missing parts from reference TRBV7-7 and TRBJ2-1): GAGVSQSPRYKVTKRGQDVTLRCDPISSHATLYWYQQALGQGPEFLTYFNYEAQPDKSGLPSDRFSAERPEGSISTLTIQRTEQRDSAMYRCASSPATSGRGEQFFGPGTRLTVL.

The chain employs TRBV6-5 and TRBJ1-2; TRBD1 matches at 10 bases. Germline V gives CDR1 MNHEY, CDR2 SVGAGI. CDR3 length equals 14 residues. V lost 4 bases to trimming and J lost 6 bases; unmatched junction nucleotides: 5. CDR3 in amino acids: CASSSQTGGDGYTF. As DNA, the CDR3 is TGTGCCAGCAGTTCGCAGACAGGGGGCGATGGCTACACCTTC.

V usage is TRBV7-9 and J usage is TRBJ2-1, with D perhaps matching TRBD1 or TRBD2 (6 bases each). This CDR3 is 15 amino acids long. The V gene lost 4 bases and the J gene lost 1 base, with 11 bases spanning the gap. Germline values: CDR1 SEHNR, CDR2 FQNEAQ (reference sequence). The chain's CDR3 is CASSSTGGSYNEQFF. The CDR3, as DNA: TGTGCCAGCAGCTCGACAGGAGGGTCCTACAATGAGCAGTTCTTC.